This T cell receptor (beta chain) was captured in a study of blood T cell repertoires in COVID-19. Measured with immunoSEQ multiplex PCR; TCRdb has only the in-frame clones, and not every one. The data contain 200,000 to 250,000 clones, 80% to 85% of them singletons. V gave up 7 bases and J gave up 2 bases; unmatched junction bases: 12. The CDR3 extends over 16 amino acids. Per germline, CDR1 LGHDT and CDR2 YNNKEL (reference sequence). The specimen sequenced was peripheral blood. The chain recombines TRBV3-1 (or the pseudogene TRBV3-2) with TRBJ1-2, with 8 bases identical to TRBD1. The receptor comes from a man aged 30 to 39 with active or convalescent COVID-19. The CDR3 loop reads CASNPRDRTINYGYTF. Here the CDR3 DNA reads TGTGCCAGCAACCCCCGGGACAGGACAATAAACTATGGCTACACCTTC.